The source of this TCR beta chain is a study of shared clonotypes between healthy human individuals. Points from the study as a whole: The genetic and exposure-history diversity represented was limited by few donors.

The CDR3 runs 14 residues. V shed 3 bases and J 2 bases; nucleotides not matched to a gene: 3. Germline loops: CDR1 LNHDA, CDR2 SQIVND (reference sequence). Tens of thousands of T cell genomes, or around 300 ng DNA, went into unsorted PBMC replicate PCRs. Unsorted PBMC DNA was run through sequencing on ten immunoSEQ deep assay plates. Using immunoSEQ multiplex PCR, the repertoire was profiled, and TCRdb retains in-frame clones only, with some absent. Here the sample spans 470,000 or so clones, approximately 80% being singletons. Adult Caucasians living in Nashville, Tennessee made up all of the donors. Concerning this clone itself: Antigen specificity is unknown. The same CDR3 is also encoded by other DNA sequences in this sample.

Sequencing input: PBMCs. The gene calls are TRBV19 and TRBJ2-7; 8 bases agree with TRBD1. This TCR was recovered from a woman between 40 and 50 years old in good health. Some clones in this sample may be carry-over from other donors' samples. This chain's CDR3 is CASSIGQGAYEQYF. In DNA, the CDR3 is TGTGCCAGTAGTATTGGACAGGGAGCCTACGAGCAGTACTTC.